This T cell receptor beta chain comes out of a study of T cell repertoires in aging, cancer and after chemotherapy. The overall study: Patients with glioblastoma brain tumors were sampled before and after temozolomide-based therapy. Findings and caveats of the study: Loss of evenness, beyond lost richness, contributed to age-related TCR diversity decline in cancer patients.

A mixed TRB-A/B primer pool amplified rearranged TRB by multiplex touch-down PCR. TCRdb called the multiplex PCR reads again in MiXCR, with one record for every CDR3 protein. This table has over 15,000 distinct CDR3 sequences, around 40% appearing once. With regard to this clonotype: Its antigen is as yet unknown.

CDR1 and CDR2 from the germline V gene are DFQATT and SNEGSKA (reference sequence). The length of the CDR3 is 15 residues. V gave up 6 bases and J gave up 4 bases; unmatched junction bases: 9. The template was genomic DNA from peripheral blood, not RNA. The chain has TRBV20-1 and TRBJ1-6; TRBD1 aligns across 7 bases. This TCR derives from a human donor with a solid tumor. Sample: blood. The CDR3 sequence: CSARPSGQYNSPLHF. As DNA, the CDR3 is TGCAGTGCCAGACCCTCGGGACAGTATAATTCACCCCTCCACTTT.